The rows below give T cell receptor beta chains drawn from one sample of a study of radiotherapy plus CTLA-4 blockade in lung cancer. Sequencing was performed with immunoSEQ multiplex PCR; in TCRdb, only in-frame clones are kept and a portion is missing. The sample lists about 110,000 clones; about 84% were seen once. The input for sequencing was peripheral blood, taken from a patient treated with radiotherapy plus ipilimumab. The receptors were sampled from a human donor with non-small cell lung cancer that progressed on radiotherapy plus ipilimumab. Some clones in this sample may be carry-over from other donors' samples. CDR3s include the opening cysteine and the closing phenylalanine or tryptophan. Fields, in order: J gene, D gene, clone size, V gene, CDR3 DNA, CDR3 protein. The D gene is left open where the match is weak. Size is stated for part of the rows, as once, few or many counts, or as a class when the clone is expanded.

j_gene: TRBJ2-7
d_gene: .
abundance: .
v_gene: TRBV15
CDR3nt: TGTGCCACCAGCAGAGACGGAAGCCCACTCTACGAGCAGTACTTC
CDR3aa: CATSRDGSPLYEQYF

j_gene: TRBJ2-2
d_gene: .
abundance: .
v_gene: TRBV6-5
CDR3nt: TGTGCCAGCAGTTCGGCGGGGACAGAATTCACCGGGGAGCTGTTTTTT
CDR3aa: CASSSAGTEFTGELFF

j_gene: TRBJ2-7
d_gene: .
abundance: .
v_gene: TRBV2
CDR3nt: TGTGCCAGCATCCTCGGACGGATGGCCTACGAGCAGTACTTC
CDR3aa: CASILGRMAYEQYF

j_gene: TRBJ1-4
d_gene: .
abundance: .
v_gene: TRBV5-1
CDR3nt: TGCGCCAGCAGCTTGGCAGGGTCTAATGAAAAACTGTTTTTT
CDR3aa: CASSLAGSNEKLFF

j_gene: TRBJ2-1
d_gene: .
abundance: .
v_gene: TRBV29-1
CDR3nt: TGCAGCTCCTTGCCCGACAATTACAATGAGCAGTTCTTC
CDR3aa: CSSLPDNYNEQFF

j_gene: TRBJ1-4
d_gene: TRBD1
abundance: .
v_gene: TRBV5-5
CDR3nt: TGTGCCAGCGGTCGACAGGGACCCGAAAAACTGTTTTTT
CDR3aa: CASGRQGPEKLFF

j_gene: TRBJ1-1
d_gene: TRBD1
abundance: once
v_gene: TRBV7-8
CDR3nt: TGTGCCAGCAGCTATTTACAGGGGCGGGAAGCTTTCTTT
CDR3aa: CASSYLQGREAFF

j_gene: TRBJ2-7
d_gene: TRBD2
abundance: .
v_gene: TRBV19
CDR3nt: TGTGCCAGTAGTATATCTCTTCGGGGGGTTTACGAGCAGTACTTC
CDR3aa: CASSISLRGVYEQYF

j_gene: TRBJ2-7
d_gene: .
abundance: .
v_gene: TRBV6-4
CDR3nt: TGTGCCAGCAGTGATATCGAGGGTCGGCAGTACTTC
CDR3aa: CASSDIEGRQYF

j_gene: TRBJ1-2
d_gene: .
abundance: .
v_gene: TRBV5-1
CDR3nt: TGCGCCAGCAGCTTACCGTCGGGGTTCAACTATGGCTACACCTTC
CDR3aa: CASSLPSGFNYGYTF

j_gene: TRBJ2-3
d_gene: TRBD1
abundance: once
v_gene: TRBV19
CDR3nt: TGTGCCAGTCGGGGGGACAGGGGATTGTTGGATACGCAGTATTTT
CDR3aa: CASRGDRGLLDTQYF

j_gene: TRBJ2-3
d_gene: TRBD1
abundance: .
v_gene: TRBV6-1
CDR3nt: TGTGCCAGCAGTTTGGACAGGGGGTTTGATACGCAGTATTTT
CDR3aa: CASSLDRGFDTQYF

j_gene: TRBJ1-5
d_gene: TRBD1
abundance: .
v_gene: TRBV5-1
CDR3nt: TGCGCCAGCAGCCTTACAGGGGGCGATCAGCCCCAGCATTTT
CDR3aa: CASSLTGGDQPQHF

j_gene: TRBJ1-1
d_gene: .
abundance: .
v_gene: TRBV29-1
CDR3nt: TGCAGCGTTGACCTCGACAGGTACACTGAAGCTTTCTTT
CDR3aa: CSVDLDRYTEAFF

j_gene: TRBJ1-2
d_gene: .
abundance: once
v_gene: TRBV27
CDR3nt: TGTGCCAGCAGGCGGGAATCCCCAGGCTTTGGCTACACCTTC
CDR3aa: CASRRESPGFGYTF

j_gene: TRBJ2-7
d_gene: .
abundance: .
v_gene: TRBV4-1
CDR3nt: TGCGCCAGCAGCCAAGGGTTCCGGAGCTACGAGCAGTACTTC
CDR3aa: CASSQGFRSYEQYF

j_gene: TRBJ2-3
d_gene: .
abundance: .
v_gene: TRBV7-9
CDR3nt: TGTGCCAGCAGCCTACCGCCGGGACACAACACAGATACGCAGTATTTT
CDR3aa: CASSLPPGHNTDTQYF

j_gene: TRBJ2-3
d_gene: .
abundance: .
v_gene: TRBV7-6
CDR3nt: TGTGCCAGCAGCTTAGGGATACAGGGCTCCACAGATACGCAGTATTTT
CDR3aa: CASSLGIQGSTDTQYF

j_gene: TRBJ1-4
d_gene: TRBD1
abundance: .
v_gene: TRBV7-2
CDR3nt: TGCGCCAGCAGCTCTGACAGGGTAACAACTAATGAAAAACTGTCTTTT
CDR3aa: CASSSDRVTTNEKLSF

j_gene: TRBJ2-3
d_gene: .
abundance: .
v_gene: TRBV5-1
CDR3nt: TGCGCCAGCAGCTTGGCTTGGGTGTTCACAGATACGCAGTATTTT
CDR3aa: CASSLAWVFTDTQYF

j_gene: TRBJ1-1
d_gene: .
abundance: .
v_gene: TRBV19
CDR3nt: TGTGCCAGTAGTATAGCCAGGGGTGCTGAAGCTTTCTTT
CDR3aa: CASSIARGAEAFF

j_gene: TRBJ1-6
d_gene: .
abundance: once
v_gene: TRBV6-1
CDR3nt: TGTGCCGGTGGGGGGGGCGTCGGGTCACCCCTCCACTTT
CDR3aa: CAGGGGVGSPLHF

j_gene: TRBJ2-7
d_gene: TRBD2
abundance: few
v_gene: TRBV7-2
CDR3nt: TGTGCCAGCAGCTTATTAGCGGGGGCGTCTTACGAGCAGTACTTC
CDR3aa: CASSLLAGASYEQYF

j_gene: TRBJ2-7
d_gene: .
abundance: .
v_gene: TRBV7-9
CDR3nt: TGTGCCAGCAGCTTTGGGCTTCATCGGTACTTC
CDR3aa: CASSFGLHRYF

j_gene: TRBJ2-3
d_gene: .
abundance: .
v_gene: TRBV9
CDR3nt: TGTGCCAGCAGCGCCGGGACTCCGAATTTTGATACGCAGTATTTT
CDR3aa: CASSAGTPNFDTQYF

j_gene: TRBJ2-1
d_gene: TRBD2
abundance: .
v_gene: TRBV7-9
CDR3nt: TGTGCCAGCAGCTTCCGAGTTGTAGCGGGATACAATGAGCAGTTCTTC
CDR3aa: CASSFRVVAGYNEQFF

j_gene: TRBJ1-1
d_gene: .
abundance: once
v_gene: TRBV7-3
CDR3nt: TGTGCCAGCAGCTTAATAGGCCTGAACACTGAAGCTTTCTTT
CDR3aa: CASSLIGLNTEAFF

j_gene: TRBJ2-5
d_gene: .
abundance: .
v_gene: TRBV7-7
CDR3nt: TGTGCTAGCAGCCAAACAACAGGGCAAGAGACCCAGTACTTC
CDR3aa: CASSQTTGQETQYF

j_gene: TRBJ1-2
d_gene: .
abundance: .
v_gene: TRBV11-2
CDR3nt: TGTGCCAGCAGCTATGACCCCGGACACTATGGCTACACCTTC
CDR3aa: CASSYDPGHYGYTF

j_gene: TRBJ1-2
d_gene: TRBD1
abundance: .
v_gene: TRBV27
CDR3nt: TGTGCCAGCAGCCGGGGGCCCGGACAGGGGGGATATGGCTACACCTTC
CDR3aa: CASSRGPGQGGYGYTF

j_gene: TRBJ2-1
d_gene: TRBD1
abundance: .
v_gene: TRBV5-1
CDR3nt: TGCGCCAGCAGCCCCGGGACAGGGGCTTACAATGAGCAGTTCTTC
CDR3aa: CASSPGTGAYNEQFF

j_gene: TRBJ1-1
d_gene: .
abundance: .
v_gene: TRBV14
CDR3nt: TGTGCCAGCAGCCGGGTTCGGGCAGCGTGGGGCACTGAAGCTTTCTTT
CDR3aa: CASSRVRAAWGTEAFF

j_gene: TRBJ2-3
d_gene: TRBD2
abundance: .
v_gene: TRBV4-2
CDR3nt: TGTGCCAGCAGCCTTTTCCGGGGGGGCAGCACAGATACGCAGTATTTT
CDR3aa: CASSLFRGGSTDTQYF

j_gene: TRBJ1-2
d_gene: .
abundance: .
v_gene: TRBV29-1
CDR3nt: TGCAGCGTTGAGAGCCAAGGGGCCGACTATGGCTACACCTTC
CDR3aa: CSVESQGADYGYTF

j_gene: TRBJ2-1
d_gene: .
abundance: .
v_gene: TRBV2
CDR3nt: TGTGCCAGCCTCAGCGGAAATGAGCAGTTCTTC
CDR3aa: CASLSGNEQFF

j_gene: TRBJ1-3
d_gene: TRBD1
abundance: .
v_gene: TRBV15
CDR3nt: TGTGCCACCAGCAGGGACAGGGCAACGGACACCATATATTTT
CDR3aa: CATSRDRATDTIYF

j_gene: TRBJ2-4
d_gene: .
abundance: .
v_gene: TRBV28
CDR3nt: TGTGCCAGCAGTTTGGTGTCGGCCGTAGCCAAAAACATTCAGTACTTC
CDR3aa: CASSLVSAVAKNIQYF